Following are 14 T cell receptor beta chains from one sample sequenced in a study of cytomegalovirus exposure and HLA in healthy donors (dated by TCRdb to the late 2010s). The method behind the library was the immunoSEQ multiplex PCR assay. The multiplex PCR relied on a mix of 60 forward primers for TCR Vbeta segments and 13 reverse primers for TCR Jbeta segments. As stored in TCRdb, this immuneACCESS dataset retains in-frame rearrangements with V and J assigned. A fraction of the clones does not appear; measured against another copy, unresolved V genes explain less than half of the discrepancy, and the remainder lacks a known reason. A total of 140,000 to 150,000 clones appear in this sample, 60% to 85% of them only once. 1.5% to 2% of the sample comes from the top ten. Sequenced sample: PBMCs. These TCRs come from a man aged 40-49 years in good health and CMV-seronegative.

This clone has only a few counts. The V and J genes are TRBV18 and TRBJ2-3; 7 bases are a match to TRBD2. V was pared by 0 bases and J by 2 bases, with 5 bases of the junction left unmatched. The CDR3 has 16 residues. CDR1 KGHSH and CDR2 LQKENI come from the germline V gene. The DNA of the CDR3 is TGTGCCAGCTCACCACCCGCTAGCGGATCCACAGATACGCAGTATTTT. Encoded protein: CASSPPASGSTDTQYF.

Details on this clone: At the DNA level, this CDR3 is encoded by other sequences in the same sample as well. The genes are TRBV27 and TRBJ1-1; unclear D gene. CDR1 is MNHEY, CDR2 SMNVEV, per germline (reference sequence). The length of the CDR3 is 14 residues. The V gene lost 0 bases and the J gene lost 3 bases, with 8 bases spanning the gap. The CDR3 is CASSLSGGDTEAFF. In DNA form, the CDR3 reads TGTGCCAGCAGTTTATCAGGCGGGGACACTGAAGCTTTCTTT.

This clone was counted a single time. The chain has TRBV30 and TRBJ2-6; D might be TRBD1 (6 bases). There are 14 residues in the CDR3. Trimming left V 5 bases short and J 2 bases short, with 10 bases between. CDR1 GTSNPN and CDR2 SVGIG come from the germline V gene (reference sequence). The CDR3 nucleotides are TGTGCCTGGTTCACAGGGACTGGGGCCAACGTCCTGACTTTC. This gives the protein CAWFTGTGANVLTF.

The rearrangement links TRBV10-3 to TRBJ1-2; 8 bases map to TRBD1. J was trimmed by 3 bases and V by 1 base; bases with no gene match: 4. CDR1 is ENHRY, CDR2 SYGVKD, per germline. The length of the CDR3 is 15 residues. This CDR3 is CAISEWDRTDYGYTF. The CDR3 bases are TGTGCCATCAGTGAGTGGGACAGGACGGACTATGGCTACACCTTC.

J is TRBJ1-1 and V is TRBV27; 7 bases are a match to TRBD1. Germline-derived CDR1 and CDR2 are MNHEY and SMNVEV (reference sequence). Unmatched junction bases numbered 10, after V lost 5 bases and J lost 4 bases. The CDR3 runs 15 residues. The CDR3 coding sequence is TGTGCCAGCAGTCCACAGGGGCCCGGGGTCACTGAAGCTTTCTTT. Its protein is CASSPQGPGVTEAFF.

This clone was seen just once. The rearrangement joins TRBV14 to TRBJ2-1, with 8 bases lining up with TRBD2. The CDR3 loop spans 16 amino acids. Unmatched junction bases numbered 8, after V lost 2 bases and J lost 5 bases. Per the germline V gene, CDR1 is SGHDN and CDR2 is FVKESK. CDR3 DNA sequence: TGTGCCAGCAGCCAAAAAGCGGGAGACCCCAACAATGAGCAGTTCTTC. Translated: CASSQKAGDPNNEQFF. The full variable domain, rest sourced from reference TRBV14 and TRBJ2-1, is EAGVTQFPSHSVIEKGQTVTLRCDPISGHDNLYWYRRVMGKEIKFLLHFVKESKQDESGMPNNRFLAERTGGTYSTLKVQPAELEDSGVYFCASSQKAGDPNNEQFFGPGTRLTVL.

DNA for the CDR3: TGTGCCAGCAGACAGTGGTATCGGCGTCAGAAAAACTATGGCTACACCTTC. It encodes CASRQWYRRQKNYGYTF. The chain recombines TRBV28 with TRBJ1-2; D is unclear. V lost 6 bases, J lost 2 bases, and 22 bases lay in between. Germline CDR1 is MDHEN and CDR2 is SYDVKM. This CDR3 spans 17 amino acids.

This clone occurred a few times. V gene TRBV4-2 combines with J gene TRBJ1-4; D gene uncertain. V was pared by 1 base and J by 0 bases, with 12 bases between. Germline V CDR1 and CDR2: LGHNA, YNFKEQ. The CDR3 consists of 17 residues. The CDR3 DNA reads TGTGCCAGCAGCCAAGGGGGAGGGCCAACAACTAATGAAAAACTGTTTTTT. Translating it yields CASSQGGGPTTNEKLFF.

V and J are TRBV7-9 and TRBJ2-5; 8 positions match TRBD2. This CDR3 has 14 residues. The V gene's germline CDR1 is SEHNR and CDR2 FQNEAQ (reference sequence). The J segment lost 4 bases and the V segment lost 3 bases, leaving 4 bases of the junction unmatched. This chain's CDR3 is CASSLVAGIETQYF. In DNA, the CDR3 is TGTGCCAGCAGCTTGGTAGCGGGGATAGAGACCCAGTACTTC.

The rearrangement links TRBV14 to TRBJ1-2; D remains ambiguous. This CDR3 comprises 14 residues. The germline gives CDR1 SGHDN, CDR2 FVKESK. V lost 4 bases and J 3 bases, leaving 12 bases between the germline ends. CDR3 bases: TGTGCCAGCAGCCCCTTGGGCATCCACTATGGCTACACCTTC. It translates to CASSPLGIHYGYTF.

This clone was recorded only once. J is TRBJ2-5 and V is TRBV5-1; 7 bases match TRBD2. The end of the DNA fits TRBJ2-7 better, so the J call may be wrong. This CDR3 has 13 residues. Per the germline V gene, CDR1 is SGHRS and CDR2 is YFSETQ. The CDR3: CASSPAGDHEQYF. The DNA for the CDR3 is TGCGCCAGCAGCCCGGCGGGGGACCACGAGCAGTACTTC.

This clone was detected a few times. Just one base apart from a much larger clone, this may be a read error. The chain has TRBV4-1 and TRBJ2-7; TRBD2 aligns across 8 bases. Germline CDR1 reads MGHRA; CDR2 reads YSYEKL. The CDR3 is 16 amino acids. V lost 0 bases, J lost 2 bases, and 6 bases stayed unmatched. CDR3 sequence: CASSQDGAGATYEQYF. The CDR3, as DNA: TGCGCCAGCAGCCAAGATGGAGCGGGAGCCACCTACGAGCAGTACTTC.

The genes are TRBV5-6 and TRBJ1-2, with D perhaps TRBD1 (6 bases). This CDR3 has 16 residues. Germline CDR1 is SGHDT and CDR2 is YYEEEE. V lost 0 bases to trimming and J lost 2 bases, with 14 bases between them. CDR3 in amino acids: CASSLGAETGNYGYTF. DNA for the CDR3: TGTGCCAGCAGCTTGGGGGCCGAGACAGGCAACTATGGCTACACCTTC.

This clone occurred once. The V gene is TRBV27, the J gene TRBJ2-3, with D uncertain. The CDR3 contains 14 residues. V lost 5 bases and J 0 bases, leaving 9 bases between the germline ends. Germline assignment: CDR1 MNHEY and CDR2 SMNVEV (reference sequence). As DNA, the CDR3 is TGTGCCAGCAGTCTCCAAACTAGCACAGATACGCAGTATTTT. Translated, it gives CASSLQTSTDTQYF.